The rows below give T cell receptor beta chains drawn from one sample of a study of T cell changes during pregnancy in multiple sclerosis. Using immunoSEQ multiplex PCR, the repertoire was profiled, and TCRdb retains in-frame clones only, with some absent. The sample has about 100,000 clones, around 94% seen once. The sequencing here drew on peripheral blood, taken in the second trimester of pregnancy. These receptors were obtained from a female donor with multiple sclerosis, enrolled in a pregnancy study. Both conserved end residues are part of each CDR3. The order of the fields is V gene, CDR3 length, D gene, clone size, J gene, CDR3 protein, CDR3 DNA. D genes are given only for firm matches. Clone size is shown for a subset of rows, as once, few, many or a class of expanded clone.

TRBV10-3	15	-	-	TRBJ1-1	CAISESWGQNTEAFF	TGTGCCATCAGTGAGTCCTGGGGACAAAACACTGAAGCTTTCTTT
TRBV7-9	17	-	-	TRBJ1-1	CASSLVSQVGSNTEAFF	TGTGCCAGCAGCTTAGTTTCCCAAGTCGGTTCGAACACTGAAGCTTTCTTT
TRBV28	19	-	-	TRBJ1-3	CASREGRPGNLLSGNTIYF	TGTGCCAGCAGGGAGGGGCGGCCAGGCAACCTGCTCTCTGGAAACACCATATATTTT
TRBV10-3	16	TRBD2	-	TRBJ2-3	CAIRGKTSGGHNTQYF	TGTGCCATCAGAGGAAAGACTAGCGGGGGACACAATACGCAGTATTTT
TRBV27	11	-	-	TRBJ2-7	CATQGGYEQYF	TGTGCCACTCAGGGGGGCTACGAGCAGTACTTC
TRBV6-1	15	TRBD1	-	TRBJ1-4	CASSDQTGAQEKLFF	TGTGCCAGCAGTGACCAGACAGGGGCTCAAGAAAAACTGTTTTTT
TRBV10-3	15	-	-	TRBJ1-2	CAISESPVVSYGYTF	TGTGCCATCAGTGAGTCTCCGGTGGTATCGTATGGCTACACCTTC
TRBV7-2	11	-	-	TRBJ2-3	CAMGAGDTQYF	TGTGCCATGGGAGCCGGGGATACGCAGTATTTT
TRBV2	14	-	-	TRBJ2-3	CASNQWAGTDTQYF	TGTGCCAGCAACCAGTGGGCTGGCACAGATACGCAGTATTTT
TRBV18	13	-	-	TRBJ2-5	CASSPSITGLGYF	TGTGCCAGCTCACCATCGATCACAGGGTTAGGGTACTTC
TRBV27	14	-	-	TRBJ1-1	CASSSWGGTTEAFF	TGTGCCAGCAGTTCCTGGGGGGGTACCACTGAAGCTTTCTTT
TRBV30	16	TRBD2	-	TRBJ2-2	CAWSVWSGGDTGELFF	TGTGCCTGGAGTGTATGGTCGGGAGGGGATACCGGGGAGCTGTTTTTT
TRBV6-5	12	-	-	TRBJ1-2	CASRDRQYGYTF	TGTGCCAGCAGGGACAGACAATATGGCTACACCTTC
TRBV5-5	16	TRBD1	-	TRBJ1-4	CASSRIAGGRDEKLFF	TGTGCCAGCAGCAGAATCGCAGGGGGCAGGGATGAAAAACTGTTTTTT
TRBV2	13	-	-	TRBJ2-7	CASNHRVLYEQYF	TGTGCCAGCAACCACAGGGTTCTCTACGAGCAGTACTTC
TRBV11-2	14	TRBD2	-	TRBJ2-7	CASSLVGGPYEQYF	TGTGCCAGCAGCTTAGTGGGAGGGCCCTACGAGCAGTACTTC
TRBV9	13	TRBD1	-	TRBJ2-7	CASSTTGTDKQYF	TGTGCCAGCAGCACGACCGGGACAGACAAGCAGTACTTC
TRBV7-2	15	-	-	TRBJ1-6	CASSANAVRNSPLHF	TGTGCCAGCAGCGCAAACGCGGTTCGGAATTCACCCCTCCACTTT
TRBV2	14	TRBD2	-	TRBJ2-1	CASRRESSYNEQFF	TGTGCCAGCAGGCGGGAGTCCTCCTACAATGAGCAGTTCTTC
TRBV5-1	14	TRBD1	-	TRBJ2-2	CASSRDRANGELFF	TGCGCCAGCAGCAGGGACAGGGCTAACGGGGAGCTGTTTTTT
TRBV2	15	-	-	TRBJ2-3	CASSLGGFSTDTQYF	TGTGCCAGCAGCCTAGGGGGTTTTTCCACAGATACGCAGTATTTT
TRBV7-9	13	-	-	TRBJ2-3	CASSWTELDTQYF	TGTGCCAGCAGCTGGACAGAGCTGGATACGCAGTATTTT
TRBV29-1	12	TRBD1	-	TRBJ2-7	CSGRDSKYEQYF	TGCAGCGGCCGGGACAGTAAATACGAGCAGTACTTC
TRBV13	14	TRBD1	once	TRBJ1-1	CASSRYRGNTEAFF	TGTGCCAGCAGTAGGTACAGGGGAAACACTGAAGCTTTCTTT
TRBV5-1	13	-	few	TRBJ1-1	CASSLDGGTEAFF	TGCGCCAGCAGCTTGGATGGCGGCACTGAAGCTTTCTTT
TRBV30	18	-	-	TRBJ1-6	CAWSGAGVPAFPNSPLHF	TGTGCCTGGAGTGGGGCGGGGGTCCCGGCTTTTCCGAATTCACCCCTCCACTTT
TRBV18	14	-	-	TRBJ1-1	CASSPAFMNTEAFF	TGTGCCAGCTCACCGGCCTTTATGAACACTGAAGCTTTCTTT
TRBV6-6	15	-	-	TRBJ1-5	CASSSLTVINQPQHF	TGTGCCAGCAGTTCCCTGACAGTGATCAATCAGCCCCAGCATTTT
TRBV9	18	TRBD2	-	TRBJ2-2	CASSVGVAGGSRTGELFF	TGTGCCAGCAGCGTAGGTGTAGCGGGGGGTTCGCGCACCGGGGAGCTGTTTTTT
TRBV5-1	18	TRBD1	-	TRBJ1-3	CASSASGTGEISGNTIYF	TGCGCCAGCAGCGCATCCGGGACAGGGGAAATATCTGGAAACACCATATATTTT
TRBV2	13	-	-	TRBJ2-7	CASTILSYGEQYF	TGTGCCAGCACCATACTTTCCTACGGCGAGCAGTACTTC
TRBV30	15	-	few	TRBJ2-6	CAWSAQGDGANVLTF	TGTGCCTGGAGTGCACAGGGCGATGGGGCCAACGTCCTGACTTTC
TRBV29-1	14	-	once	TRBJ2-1	CSVRADSLGNEQFF	TGCAGCGTTAGGGCGGACTCCCTCGGCAATGAGCAGTTCTTC
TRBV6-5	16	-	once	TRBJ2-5	CASSYAPGRAQETQYF	TGTGCCAGCAGTTACGCGCCCGGGAGAGCCCAAGAGACCCAGTACTTC
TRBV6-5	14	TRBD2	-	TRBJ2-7	CASSYGGEGYEQYF	TGTGCCAGCAGTTACGGGGGGGAAGGGTACGAGCAGTACTTC
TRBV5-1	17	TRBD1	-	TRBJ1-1	CASSALPGTDMNTEAFF	TGCGCCAGCAGCGCGTTACCCGGGACAGACATGAACACTGAAGCTTTCTTT
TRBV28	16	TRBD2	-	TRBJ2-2	CASRLAGGPGTGELFF	TGTGCCAGCAGACTAGCGGGGGGCCCTGGCACCGGGGAGCTGTTTTTT
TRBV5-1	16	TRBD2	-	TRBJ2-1	CASSLDVAGGYNEQFF	TGCGCCAGCAGCTTGGACGTAGCGGGGGGTTACAATGAGCAGTTCTTC
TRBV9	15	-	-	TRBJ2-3	CASSQGDSGTDTQYF	TGTGCCAGCAGCCAAGGGGACTCAGGCACAGATACGCAGTATTTT
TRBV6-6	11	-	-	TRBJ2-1	CASSPLNEQFF	TGTGCCAGCAGCCCGTTGAATGAGCAGTTCTTC
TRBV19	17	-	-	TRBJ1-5	CASSTSQGLQLSQPQHF	TGTGCCAGTAGTACCTCTCAGGGCCTTCAGCTTAGTCAGCCCCAGCATTTT